This T cell receptor beta chain was captured by sequencing in a study of blood T cells in healthy people across ages (dated by TCRdb to between 2015 and 2016). In terms of the full investigation: In model experiments, template switching captured roughly one uniquely barcoded TCR beta cDNA molecule for every two T cells. To avoid experimental bias, donors of different ages were randomly spread across the sequencing lanes. The study measured age-related changes in TCR beta repertoire diversity using deep sequencing normalized with unique cDNA molecular identifiers. The donors were split into four age groups: young (average about 16 years), middle-aged (39), aged (62) and long-lived (approximately 80). The study analyzed two additional independent replicas of 1 million unique cDNA reads from the same blood draw for two donors, one aged 18 to 30 and one aged 80 or older.

The germline V gene gives CDR1 as SGDLS and CDR2 as YYNGEE. The germline V and J ends show losses of 3 bases and 2 bases respectively, and no gene match explains 4 bases of the junction. There are 17 amino acids in the CDR3, from cysteine to phenylalanine inclusive. Only the CDR3 part of the read is kept: 51 bases, read in frame from the first base. This clonotype has only a few counts. No antigen is known for it. The sample holds no much larger clone one base away, and base qualities are not on file. Libraries were prepared through 5' RACE. Sequencing used an Illumina HiSeq 2500. A second 7 to 11 cycle PCR used a sample-barcoded 5' primer and a J-beta primer mix. A unique molecular identifier was introduced onto each TCR beta cDNA molecule by a template-switch 5' adaptor carrying 12 random nucleotides. Each sample yielded at least 3 million CDR3-containing paired-end reads. The Mint cDNA synthesis kit, primed by a TRBC-specific oligonucleotide, was used to synthesize first-strand cDNA from all RNA. Following uracil-DNA glycosylase treatment, a first 18-cycle PCR with universal primers M1SS and BC2_uni_R was performed on all cDNA. As for how the authors treated the data: Normalization of each sample was performed by random selection of 1 million high-quality reads, each carrying a distinct molecular identifier. Instead of being binned into consensus sequences, reads that shared molecular identifiers were thrown out. MiTCR, run with a Q25 quality threshold and the strictest error-elimination algorithm, handled CDR3 identification, clonotype clustering and error correction. A nonparametric unseen species model with Euler transformation was used to estimate lower-bound total TCR beta diversity. Using fastp at Q25 and MiXCR, TCRdb reprocessed the public reads and kept productive beta chains. Each record represents a unique CDR3 protein, reported with the most common genes and DNA among its rows. The V and J calls reflect TCRdb's pipeline rather than the authors' work. Across this sample there are hundreds of thousands of distinct CDR3 sequences, with just over 55% seen only once. Of the sample, roughly 26% is held by the ten largest clones.

Study-wide conclusions, independent of this receptor: Observed TCR beta diversity per million T cells fell roughly linearly with age, and a significant reduction was already apparent by age roughly 40. Compared with the aged group, the long-lived group had more naive CD4+ T cells, fewer expanded clones and increased TCR diversity, a pattern suggesting age selection. Estimates of total diversity based on one million sequenced T cells were considered lower bounds and underestimates. The percentage of naive T cells measured by flow cytometry correlated strongly with observed TCR beta diversity. Because profiling used bulk unsorted PBMCs, naive and antigen-experienced compartments could not be compared conclusively. Because the CMV infection status of the donors was unknown, age-related changes in expanded clonotypes may potentially have been confounded.

The 39 donors, aged about 6 to 90 years, were systemically healthy Caucasian individuals from Russia. Roughly 11 milliliters of peripheral blood were drawn from each donor into EDTA-treated Vacutainer tubes. PBMCs were isolated by Ficoll-Paque density-gradient centrifugation, with at least 7 million obtained per sample. Trizol reagent was used to extract total RNA from the PBMCs, yielding at least 5 micrograms per sample. For every donor, flow cytometry on a PBMC aliquot measured the percentage of naive CD45RAhigh/CD27high T cells. This receptor was obtained from a man between 35 and 55 years old in good health. Sequencing used blood. The chain is made from TRBV9 and TRBJ2-1, and 14 junction bases match TRBD2. The DNA sequence is given as TGTGCCAGCAGCGGAGGACTAGCGGGAGGTACCTACAATGAGCAGTTCTTC. This gives the protein CASSGGLAGGTYNEQFF.